A selection of T cell receptor beta chains follows, all from one sample in a study of shared clonotypes between healthy human individuals. Method: immunoSEQ multiplex PCR; TCRdb's copy keeps in-frame clones and lacks some. The sample shows approximately 720,000 clones, about 91% of them seen only once. The specimen was naive CD8+ T cells sorted from blood. The origin of the receptors is a man in his thirties or forties in good health. CDR3s include the opening cysteine and the closing phenylalanine or tryptophan. Each record gives: D gene, J gene, V gene, clone size, CDR3 DNA, CDR3 protein. D genes are given only for firm matches. Not all rows give a size; the values are once, few, many and, for expanded clones, a class.

D gene: -
J gene: TRBJ1-1
V gene: TRBV5-1
clone size: -
CDR3 DNA: TGCGCCAGCAGCCCGTGGGAAGGGGTGAACACTGAAGCTTTCTTT
CDR3 protein: CASSPWEGVNTEAFF

D gene: TRBD1
J gene: TRBJ2-7
V gene: TRBV6-5
clone size: -
CDR3 DNA: TGTGCCAGCAGTTACGGGACAGGCTACGAGCAGTACTTC
CDR3 protein: CASSYGTGYEQYF

D gene: -
J gene: TRBJ2-6
V gene: TRBV9
clone size: -
CDR3 DNA: TGTGCCAGCAGCGTAGAAGGGTATGGGGCCAACGTCCTGACTTTC
CDR3 protein: CASSVEGYGANVLTF

D gene: -
J gene: TRBJ2-7
V gene: TRBV4-1
clone size: -
CDR3 DNA: TGCGCCAGCAGCCAAAATCGGGACTACGAGCAGTACTTC
CDR3 protein: CASSQNRDYEQYF

D gene: TRBD1
J gene: TRBJ2-7
V gene: TRBV28
clone size: -
CDR3 DNA: TGTGCCAGCAGTTTGTTAACAGGGGACCGAGCCTACGAGCAGTACTTC
CDR3 protein: CASSLLTGDRAYEQYF

D gene: TRBD1
J gene: TRBJ1-4
V gene: TRBV19
clone size: -
CDR3 DNA: TGTGCCAGTAGTCACCGGGACAGGGGGGCGCGAGATGAAAAACTGTTTTTT
CDR3 protein: CASSHRDRGARDEKLFF

D gene: TRBD2
J gene: TRBJ2-7
V gene: TRBV11-2
clone size: -
CDR3 DNA: TGTGCCAGCAGCCCCGCGGGACTAGCGGGGGCCTACGAGCAGTACTTC
CDR3 protein: CASSPAGLAGAYEQYF

D gene: -
J gene: TRBJ1-1
V gene: TRBV7-6
clone size: -
CDR3 DNA: TGTGCCAGCAGGCCCCCGGGCGGACAAGCTTTCTTT
CDR3 protein: CASRPPGGQAFF

D gene: -
J gene: TRBJ2-1
V gene: TRBV7-2
clone size: few
CDR3 DNA: TGTGCCAGCAGGTTTAACAATGAGCAGTTCTTC
CDR3 protein: CASRFNNEQFF

D gene: TRBD2
J gene: TRBJ2-7
V gene: TRBV19
clone size: once
CDR3 DNA: TGTGCCAGTAGCACTTCAACTACCATAGCGGGAGGGCGCGAGCAGTACTTC
CDR3 protein: CASSTSTTIAGGREQYF